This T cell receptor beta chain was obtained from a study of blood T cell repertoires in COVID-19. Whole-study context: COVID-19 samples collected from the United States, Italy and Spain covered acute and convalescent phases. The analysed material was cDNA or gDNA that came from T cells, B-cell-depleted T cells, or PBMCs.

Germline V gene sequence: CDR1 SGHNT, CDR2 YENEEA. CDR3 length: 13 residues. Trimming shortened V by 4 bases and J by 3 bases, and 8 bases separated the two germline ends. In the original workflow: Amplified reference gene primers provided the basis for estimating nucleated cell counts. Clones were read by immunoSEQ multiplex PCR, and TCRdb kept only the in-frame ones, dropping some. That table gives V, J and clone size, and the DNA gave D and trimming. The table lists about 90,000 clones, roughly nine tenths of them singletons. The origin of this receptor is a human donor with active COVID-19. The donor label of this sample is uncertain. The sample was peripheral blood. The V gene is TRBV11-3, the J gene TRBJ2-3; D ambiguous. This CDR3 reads CASSYTYTDTQYF. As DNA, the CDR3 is TGTGCCAGCAGCTACACATATACAGATACGCAGTATTTT.